What follows is one T cell receptor beta chain and its context. Its antigen is not identified. This record belongs to a study of T cell responses to AZD1222 COVID-19 vaccine. The study, taken as a whole, reports: Among the donors, most were white British and more were female, and clonal diversity was possibly underestimated.

Clones were sequenced by immunoSEQ multiplex PCR, and TCRdb holds only the in-frame ones, with some missing. Of roughly 130,000 clones in the sample, around nine tenths were seen once. The CDR3 sequence is 11 residues long. Germline CDR1 reads MNHEY; CDR2 reads SVGAGI. Trimming shortened V by 8 bases and J by 0 bases, and 5 bases separated the two germline ends. The V gene is TRBV6-5, the J gene TRBJ2-7; D not resolved. Sequences were derived from peripheral blood, sampled on day 0 of AZD1222 vaccination. This clonotype originated in an adult in good health. The DNA for the CDR3 is TGTGCCAGCGGGGACTCCTACGAGCAGTACTTC. Its translation: CASGDSYEQYF.